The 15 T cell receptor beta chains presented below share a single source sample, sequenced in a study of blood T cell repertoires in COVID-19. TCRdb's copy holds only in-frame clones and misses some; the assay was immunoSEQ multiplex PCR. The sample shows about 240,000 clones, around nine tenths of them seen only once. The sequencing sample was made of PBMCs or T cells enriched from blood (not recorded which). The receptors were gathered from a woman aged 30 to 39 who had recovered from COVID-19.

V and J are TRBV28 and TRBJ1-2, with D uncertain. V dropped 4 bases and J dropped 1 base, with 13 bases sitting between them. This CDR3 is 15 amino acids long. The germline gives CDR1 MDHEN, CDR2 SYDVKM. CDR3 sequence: CASSYHTGINYGYTF. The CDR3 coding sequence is TGTGCCAGCAGTTACCACACGGGGATTAACTATGGCTACACCTTC.

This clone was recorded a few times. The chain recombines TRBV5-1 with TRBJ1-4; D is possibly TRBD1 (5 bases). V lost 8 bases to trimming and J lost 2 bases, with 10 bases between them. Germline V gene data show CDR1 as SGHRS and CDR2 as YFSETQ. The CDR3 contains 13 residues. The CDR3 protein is CASKGFTNEKLFF. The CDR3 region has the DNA TGCGCCAGTAAGGGGTTCACTAATGAAAAACTGTTTTTT.

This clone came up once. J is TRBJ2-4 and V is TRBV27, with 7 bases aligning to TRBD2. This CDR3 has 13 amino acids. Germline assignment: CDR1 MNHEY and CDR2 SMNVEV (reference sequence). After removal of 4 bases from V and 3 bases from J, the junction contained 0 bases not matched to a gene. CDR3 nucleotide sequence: TGTGCCAGCAGTTGGGACTACAAAAACATTCAGTACTTC. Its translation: CASSWDYKNIQYF.

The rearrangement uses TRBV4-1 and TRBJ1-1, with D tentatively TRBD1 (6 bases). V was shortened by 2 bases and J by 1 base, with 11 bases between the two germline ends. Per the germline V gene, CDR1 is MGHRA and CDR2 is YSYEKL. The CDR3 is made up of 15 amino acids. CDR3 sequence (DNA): TGCGCCAGCAGCCAAATCGGACAGCCGAACACTGAAGCTTTCTTT. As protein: CASSQIGQPNTEAFF.

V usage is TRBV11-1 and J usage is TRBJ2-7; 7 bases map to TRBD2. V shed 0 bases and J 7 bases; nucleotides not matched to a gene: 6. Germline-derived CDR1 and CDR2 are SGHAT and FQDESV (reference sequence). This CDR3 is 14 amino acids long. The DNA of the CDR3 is TGTGCCAGCAGCTTAGCGGGACTACCTTCGGAGCAGTACTTC. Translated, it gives CASSLAGLPSEQYF.

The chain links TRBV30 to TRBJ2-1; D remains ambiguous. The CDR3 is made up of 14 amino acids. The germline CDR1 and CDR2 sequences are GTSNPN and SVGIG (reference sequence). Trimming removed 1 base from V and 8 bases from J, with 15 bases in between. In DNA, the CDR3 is TGTGCCTGGAGTGGCGGTTTACAATTTTATGAGCAGTTCTTC. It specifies CAWSGGLQFYEQFF.

CDR3 loop: CASSIAGKTYNEQFF. CDR3 sequence (DNA): TGTGCCAGTAGTATCGCAGGTAAAACCTACAATGAGCAGTTCTTC. The chain joins TRBV19 to TRBJ2-1, with D unclear. Looked up from germline, CDR1 is LNHDA and CDR2 is SQIVND (reference sequence). There are 15 residues in the CDR3. V was cut by 3 bases and J by 2 bases, with 11 bases left in between. Full variable domain (missing parts from reference TRBV19 and TRBJ2-1): DGGITQSPKYLFRKEGQNVTLSCEQNLNHDAMYWYRQDPGQGLRLIYYSQIVNDFQKGDIAEGYSVSREKKESFPLTVTSAQKNPTAFYLCASSIAGKTYNEQFFGPGTRLTVL.

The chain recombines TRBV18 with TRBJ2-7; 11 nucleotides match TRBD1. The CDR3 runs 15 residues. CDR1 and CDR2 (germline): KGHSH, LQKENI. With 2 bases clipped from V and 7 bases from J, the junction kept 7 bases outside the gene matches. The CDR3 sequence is CASSPEGTGGWEQYF. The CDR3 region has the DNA TGTGCCAGCTCACCAGAAGGGACAGGGGGTTGGGAGCAGTACTTC.

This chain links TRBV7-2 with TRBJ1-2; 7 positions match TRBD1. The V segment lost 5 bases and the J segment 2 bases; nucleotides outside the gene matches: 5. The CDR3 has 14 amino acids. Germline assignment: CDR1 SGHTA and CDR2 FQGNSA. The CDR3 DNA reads TGTGCCAGCAGCGAGGGGGCACGGAACTATGGCTACACCTTC. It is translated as CASSEGARNYGYTF. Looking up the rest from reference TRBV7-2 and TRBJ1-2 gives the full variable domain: GAGVSQSPSNKVTEKGKDVELRCDPISGHTALYWYRQSLGQGLEFLIYFQGNSAPDKSGLPSDRFSAERTGGSVSTLTIQRTQQEDSAVYLCASSEGARNYGYTFGSGTRLTVV.

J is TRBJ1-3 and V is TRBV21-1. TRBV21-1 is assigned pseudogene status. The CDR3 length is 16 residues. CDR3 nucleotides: TGTGCCAGCAGCAATCGTGACCGACTCTCTGGAAACACCATATATTTT. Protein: CASSNRDRLSGNTIYF.

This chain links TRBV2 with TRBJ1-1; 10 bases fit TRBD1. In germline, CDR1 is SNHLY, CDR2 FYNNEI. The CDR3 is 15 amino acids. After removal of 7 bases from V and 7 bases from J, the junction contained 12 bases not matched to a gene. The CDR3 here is CASTYTGQGLNEAFF. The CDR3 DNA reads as TGTGCCAGCACTTACACGGGACAGGGGCTGAATGAAGCTTTCTTT.

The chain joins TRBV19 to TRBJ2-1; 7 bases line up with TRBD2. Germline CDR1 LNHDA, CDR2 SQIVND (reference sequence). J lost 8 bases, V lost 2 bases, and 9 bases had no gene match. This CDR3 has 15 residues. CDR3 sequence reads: CASSITGGPGDEQFF. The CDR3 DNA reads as TGTGCCAGTAGTATAACGGGGGGACCCGGGGATGAGCAGTTCTTC.

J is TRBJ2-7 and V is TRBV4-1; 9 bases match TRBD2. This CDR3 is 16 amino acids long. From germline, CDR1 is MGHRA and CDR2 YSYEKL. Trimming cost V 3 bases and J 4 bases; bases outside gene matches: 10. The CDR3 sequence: CASSQPGLAGKYEQYF. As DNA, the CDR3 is TGCGCCAGCAGCCAGCCAGGGCTAGCGGGAAAGTACGAGCAGTACTTC.

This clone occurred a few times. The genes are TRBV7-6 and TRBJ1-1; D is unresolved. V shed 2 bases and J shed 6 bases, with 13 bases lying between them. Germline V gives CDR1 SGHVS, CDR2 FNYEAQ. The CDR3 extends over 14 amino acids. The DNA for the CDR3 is TGTGCCAGCAGCTTAAATAGTTTGAGTCCTGAAGCTTTCTTT. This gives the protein CASSLNSLSPEAFF. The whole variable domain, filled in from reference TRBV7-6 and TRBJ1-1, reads GAGVSQSPRYKVTKRGQDVALRCDPISGHVSLYWYRQALGQGPEFLTYFNYEAQQDKSGLPNDRFSAERPEGSISTLTIQRTEQRDSAMYRCASSLNSLSPEAFFGQGTRLTVV.

CDR3 coding DNA: TGTGCCAGCAGTCGAGGAGCCGGGACCCAGTACTTC. Translating it yields CASSRGAGTQYF. The chain uses TRBV6-5 and TRBJ2-5, with no clear D. Germline CDR1 and CDR2: MNHEY and SVGAGI. This CDR3 is 12 amino acids long. V lost 5 bases, J lost 7 bases, and 11 bases lay in between.